These 25 T cell receptor beta chains came from one sample sequenced in a study of chemoradiotherapy in HPV16-positive cancers. TCRdb keeps only in-frame clones here, not all; method: immunoSEQ multiplex PCR. The table shows tens of thousands of clones, with roughly 84% occurring only once. This specimen consisted of blood, obtained from a patient who underwent chemoradiotherapy. The origin of the receptors is a human donor with HPV-associated anogenital cancer.

A single count supports this clone. The chain uses TRBV7-9 and TRBJ2-3; 8 bases fit TRBD2. The CDR3 length is 18 residues. In germline, CDR1 is SEHNR, CDR2 FQNEAQ (reference sequence). Unmatched junction bases numbered 11, after V lost 3 bases and J lost 0 bases. The CDR3 nucleotides read TGTGCCAGCAGCTTCTCTAGCGGGCCCGGACATAGCACAGATACGCAGTATTTT. Amino acid sequence: CASSFSSGPGHSTDTQYF. Together with reference TRBV7-9 and TRBJ2-3, the CDR3 gives the full variable domain: DTGVSQNPRHKITKRGQNVTFRCDPISEHNRLYWYRQTLGQGPEFLTYFQNEAQLEKSRLLSDRFSAERPKGSFSTLEIQRTEQGDSAMYLCASSFSSGPGHSTDTQYFGPGTRLTVL.

The V and J genes are TRBV11-2 and TRBJ2-5; 11 bases map to TRBD1. This CDR3 has 15 amino acids. Germline V gene sequence: CDR1 SGHAT, CDR2 FQNNGV. Trimming took 4 bases from V and 4 from J; bases not matched to a gene: 5. CDR3 sequence (DNA): TGTGCCAGCAGCTGGGGACAGGGGGTCGGAGAGACCCAGTACTTC. Its protein is CASSWGQGVGETQYF. Full variable domain (missing parts from reference TRBV11-2 and TRBJ2-5): EAGVAQSPRYKIIEKRQSVAFWCNPISGHATLYWYQQILGQGPKLLIQFQNNGVVDDSQLPKDRFSAERLKGVDSTLKIQPAKLEDSAVYLCASSWGQGVGETQYFGPGTRLLVL.

This rearrangement joins TRBV7-9 to TRBJ2-7; the D is unclear. The CDR3 covers 15 residues. Germline values: CDR1 SEHNR, CDR2 FQNEAQ (reference sequence). Trimming cost V 1 base and J 4 bases, with 14 bases left between them. The CDR3, as DNA: TGTGCCAGCAGCTTAGATACCAGTTCAGGATACGAGCAGTACGTC. Translated: CASSLDTSSGYEQYV.

The chain carries TRBV30 and TRBJ2-7, with 8 bases lining up with TRBD2. J lost 6 bases, V lost 3 bases, and 10 bases had no gene match. CDR1 GTSNPN and CDR2 SVGIG come from the germline V gene (reference sequence). This CDR3 contains 14 residues. CDR3 DNA: TGTGCCTGGAGGGCTTATAGCGGGACCGGCGAGCAGTACTTC. This translates into CAWRAYSGTGEQYF.

The chain is built from TRBV5-4 and TRBJ1-1; the match to TRBD1 covers 10 bases. The germline CDR1 and CDR2 sequences are SGHNT and YYREEE (reference sequence). This CDR3 contains 15 residues. Trimming at V came to 7 bases and at J to 3 bases, leaving 9 bases not matched to a gene. CDR3 sequence: CASGKTGGVYTEAFF. The CDR3 bases are TGTGCCAGCGGCAAGACAGGGGGCGTTTACACTGAAGCTTTCTTT.

The CDR3 bases are TGTGCCAGCAGCCCGGGACAGGATTACAATGAGCAGTTCTTC. Translated, it gives CASSPGQDYNEQFF. The chain uses TRBV5-4 and TRBJ2-1; 8 bases are a match to TRBD1. The germline V gene has CDR1 SGHNT and CDR2 YYREEE (reference sequence). Trimming took 4 bases from V and 4 from J; bases not matched to a gene: 4. CDR3 length: 14 amino acids.

In nucleotides, the CDR3 is TGTGCCAGCAGCCGACTAGCGGGGGGCGTGGAGACCCAGTACTTC. Translating gives CASSRLAGGVETQYF. V gene TRBV6-5 combines with J gene TRBJ2-5, with 13 positions matching TRBD2. Trimming at V came to 6 bases and at J to 5 bases, leaving 6 bases not matched to a gene. From germline, CDR1 is MNHEY and CDR2 SVGAGI. This CDR3 comprises 15 residues.

The rearrangement links TRBV9 to TRBJ2-1, with D possibly being TRBD1 or TRBD2 (5 bases each). This CDR3 spans 13 amino acids. CDR1 is SGDLS, CDR2 YYNGEE, per germline. The V end lost 4 bases, the J end lost 8 bases, and 13 bases lay between the germline ends. DNA of the CDR3: TGTGCCAGCAGCCTATTACTAGGGGATGAGCAGTTCTTC. This translates into CASSLLLGDEQFF. The full variable domain, in which reference TRBV9 and TRBJ2-1 provide the parts outside the CDR3, is DSGVTQTPKHLITATGQRVTLRCSPRSGDLSVYWYQQSLDQGLQFLIQYYNGEERAKGNILERFSAQQFPDLHSELNLSSLELGDSALYFCASSLLLGDEQFFGPGTRLTVL.

The chain combines TRBV10-3 with TRBJ2-2; D perhaps matches TRBD1 (6 bases). The CDR3 covers 16 residues. CDR1 and CDR2 from the germline V gene are ENHRY and SYGVKD. Trimming took off 9 bases at V and 0 bases at J, with 17 bases between the two ends. The chain's CDR3 is CAMSRQETSNTGELFF. DNA of the CDR3: TGTGCCATGTCACGACAGGAAACCTCGAACACCGGGGAGCTGTTTTTT.

The gene calls are TRBV19 and TRBJ1-3; 7 nucleotides line up with TRBD1. The V gene end was trimmed by 8 bases and the J gene end by 0 bases; junction bases not matched to a gene: 7. The CDR3 is 15 residues long. Per germline, CDR1 LNHDA and CDR2 SQIVND (reference sequence). The CDR3 loop is CASVDRINSGNTIYF. CDR3 DNA sequence: TGTGCCAGTGTGGACAGGATAAACTCTGGAAACACCATATATTTT. The variable domain in full, completed from reference TRBV19 and TRBJ1-3, reads DGGITQSPKYLFRKEGQNVTLSCEQNLNHDAMYWYRQDPGQGLRLIYYSQIVNDFQKGDIAEGYSVSREKKESFPLTVTSAQKNPTAFYLCASVDRINSGNTIYFGEGSWLTVV.

The rearrangement joins TRBV29-1 to TRBJ1-2, with 9 bases that match TRBD1. J lost 4 bases, V lost 4 bases, and 4 bases had no gene match. This CDR3 has 13 amino acids. Looked up from germline, CDR1 is SQVTM and CDR2 is ANQGSEA. CDR3 DNA: TGCAGCGTTGTCGGGACAGGGTCCTATGGCTACACCTTC. Its protein is CSVVGTGSYGYTF.

The count of this clone is one. V usage is TRBV2 and J usage is TRBJ2-4; weak D call: TRBD1 (6 bases). The CDR3 consists of 14 residues. Germline V CDR1 and CDR2: SNHLY, FYNNEI. Trimming cost V 5 bases and J 3 bases, with 11 bases left between them. The CDR3 loop reads CASSQRQVKNIQYF. DNA of the CDR3: TGTGCCAGCAGTCAAAGACAGGTCAAAAACATTCAGTACTTC.

Here the CDR3 reads CASSDDRAGGTQYF. Here the CDR3 DNA reads TGTGCCAGCAGTGACGACAGGGCGGGGGGGACCCAGTACTTC. The V call is TRBV2, the J call TRBJ2-5; D might be TRBD2 (8 bases). The germline CDR1 and CDR2 sequences are SNHLY and FYNNEI. V was trimmed by 3 bases and J by 7 bases, leaving 15 bases between them. The CDR3 sequence is 14 residues long.

The chain couples TRBV7-9 to TRBJ2-3; D is possibly TRBD2 (6 bases). V lost 4 bases, J lost 1 base, and 12 bases lay in between. Per germline, CDR1 SEHNR and CDR2 FQNEAQ (reference sequence). The length of the CDR3 is 15 residues. Here the CDR3 reads CASSSGLPGTDTQYF. The CDR3 coding sequence is TGTGCCAGCAGCTCCGGACTACCCGGCACAGATACGCAGTATTTT.

The gene calls are TRBV5-1 and TRBJ2-5; D not certain. The CDR3 spans 13 residues. Germline assignment: CDR1 SGHRS and CDR2 YFSETQ. V dropped 0 bases and J dropped 4 bases, with 7 bases sitting between them. The DNA for the CDR3 is TGCGCCAGCAGCTTGGAGTTGGGAGAGACCCAGTACTTC. This sequence encodes CASSLELGETQYF.

The chain uses TRBV7-3 and TRBJ2-6, with D possibly TRBD2 on 5 matching bases. The CDR3 length is 15 residues. The V gene's germline CDR1 is SGHTA and CDR2 FQGTGA. The V end lost 4 bases, the J end lost 1 base, and 8 bases lay between the germline ends. For the CDR3, the DNA is TGTGCCAGCAGCTCGACTATTTCTGGGGCCAACGTCCTGACTTTC. This sequence encodes CASSSTISGANVLTF.

The chain combines TRBV2 with TRBJ2-7, with TRBD1 identical over 12 bases. CDR1 SNHLY and CDR2 FYNNEI come from the germline V gene. CDR3 size: 15 residues. Losses at the gene ends were 3 bases for V and 3 bases for J; bases not matched to a gene: 3. CDR3 region: CASSEGQGANYEQYV. The CDR3 nucleotides read TGTGCCAGCAGTGAGGGACAGGGGGCGAACTACGAGCAGTACGTC.

This clone was found once. This chain links TRBV6-1 with TRBJ2-7; possibly TRBD1 for D (5 bases). Germline CDR1 and CDR2: MNHNS and SASEGT. CDR3 length equals 14 residues. The V end was cut by 6 bases, the J end by 0 bases, with 12 bases between. The CDR3 DNA follows: TGTGCCAGCAGCGATACAGGAAACTCCTACGAGCAGTACTTC. Its translation: CASSDTGNSYEQYF.

The chain recombines TRBV6-4 with TRBJ1-2; D not resolved. Trimming stripped 3 bases from V and 8 bases from J, with 13 bases between. CDR1 is MRHNA, CDR2 SNTAGT, per germline. This CDR3 contains 13 residues. For the CDR3, the DNA is TGTGCCAGCAGTGAGAGACTAAGGGCCGGCTACACCTTC. This codes for CASSERLRAGYTF.

This clone was recorded once. V and J are TRBV5-1 and TRBJ1-2; no reliable D call. The CDR3 spans 12 residues. Germline V gene lookup returns CDR1 SGHRS and CDR2 YFSETQ. V was trimmed by 0 bases and J by 4 bases, leaving 4 bases between them. The CDR3 reads CASSLEGYGYTF. The CDR3, as DNA: TGCGCCAGCAGCTTGGAGGGCTATGGCTACACCTTC.

The J gene is TRBJ1-2, the V gene TRBV28; 8 bases are a match to TRBD1. The CDR3 runs to 17 residues. Trimming removed 1 base from V and 4 bases from J; junction bases left unmatched: 11. CDR1 is MDHEN and CDR2 is SYDVKM in the germline V gene. The CDR3 spells CASSLSVQAGTGYGYTF. The CDR3 DNA reads as TGTGCCAGCAGTTTATCGGTCCAAGCCGGGACAGGCTATGGCTACACCTTC.

The V gene is TRBV9, the J gene TRBJ2-7; 9 bases agree with TRBD2. The germline V gene has CDR1 SGDLS and CDR2 YYNGEE. There are 15 residues in the CDR3. V gave up 0 bases and J gave up 7 bases; unmatched junction bases: 8. This CDR3 is CASSVAGSGGSEQYF. The CDR3 DNA is TGTGCCAGCAGCGTAGCGGGCAGCGGGGGGTCGGAGCAGTACTTC.

DNA of the CDR3: TGTGCCAGCACGGACAGGCTGGGTGGCTACACCTTC. Encoded protein: CASTDRLGGYTF. The chain recombines TRBV2 with TRBJ1-2; TRBD1 matches 7 bases. V shed 7 bases and J 7 bases; nucleotides not matched to a gene: 6. CDR3 size: 12 residues. CDR1 and CDR2 from the germline V gene are SNHLY and FYNNEI.

V and J are TRBV5-1 and TRBJ2-2; 9 bases match TRBD1. Germline CDR1 reads SGHRS; CDR2 reads YFSETQ. Trimming cost V 2 bases and J 7 bases; bases outside gene matches: 9. The CDR3 totals 16 residues. CDR3 nucleotides: TGCGCCAGCAGCTTTGGGGGACAGGGAAGGAGCGGGGAGCTGTTTTTT. This encodes CASSFGGQGRSGELFF.

This chain joins TRBV6-5 and TRBJ1-3; D not certain. Germline assignment: CDR1 MNHEY and CDR2 SVGAGI. The germline V and J ends were trimmed by 2 bases and 8 bases, with 10 bases remaining between them. This CDR3 contains 13 residues. CDR3 in amino acids: CASSYRAVDTIYF. In DNA form, the CDR3 reads TGTGCCAGCAGTTACAGGGCCGTGGACACCATATATTTT.